The 26 T cell receptor beta chains below come from one sample, sequenced in a study of blood T cells in healthy people across ages. Next came a second PCR, run for about 6 to 12 cycles, which used a sample-barcoded 5' primer along with a J-beta primer mix. MiXCR, applied by TCRdb to the 5' RACE reads, yields one record per CDR3 protein. The sample lists about 780,000 distinct CDR3 sequences, about 45% occurring once. The sequencing input was blood. The receptors come from a man older than 75 in good health.

The rearrangement links TRBV2 to TRBJ2-1, with TRBD1 matching 11 bases. The CDR3 totals 15 residues. The V segment lost 3 bases and the J segment 12 bases; nucleotides outside the gene matches: 10. CDR1 is SNHLY and CDR2 is FYNNEI in the germline V gene. CDR3 sequence: CASSDRTGGDLRQFF. CDR3 bases: TGTGCCAGCAGTGATAGGACAGGGGGCGATTTGAGGCAGTTCTTC.

This clonotype came up many times. The rearrangement uses TRBV6-2 or TRBV6-3 and TRBJ2-7, with 7 positions matching TRBD1. CDR3 length equals 13 residues. Germline loops: CDR1 MNHEY, CDR2 SVGEGT. The trim removed 6 bases at V and 4 bases at J, leaving 6 bases unmatched. CDR3 residues: CASRTGNRYEQYF. CDR3 in DNA: TGTGCCAGCAGGACAGGGAATAGGTACGAGCAGTACTTC.

V and J are TRBV12-3 or TRBV12-4 and TRBJ2-3; no definite D call. V dropped 5 bases and J dropped 0 bases, with 15 bases sitting between them. CDR3 length equals 16 residues. This chain's CDR3 is CASSPLSRLSTDTQYF. In DNA, the CDR3 is TGTGCCAGCAGTCCCCTAAGCCGGCTAAGCACAGATACGCAGTATTTT.

The chain couples TRBV7-6 to TRBJ2-1; the D gene is possibly TRBD2 (7 bases). There are 16 residues in the CDR3. V was trimmed by 1 base and J by 10 bases, leaving 20 bases between them. The germline CDR1 and CDR2 sequences are SGHVS and FNYEAQ. Here the CDR3 reads CASSLDSGGRSGEQFF. CDR3 DNA: TGTGCCAGCAGCTTAGACTCGGGGGGCCGGTCGGGAGAGCAGTTCTTC.

This clonotype has more than one count but fewer than ten. The V and J genes are TRBV5-6 and TRBJ2-7; D ambiguous. Germline assignment: CDR1 SGHDT and CDR2 YYEEEE. The CDR3 contains 16 residues. Trimming stripped 0 bases from V and 7 bases from J, with 20 bases between. Written as DNA, the CDR3 is TGTGCCAGCAGCTTGGAGGGCTACTCATCTGTTAATGAGCAGTACTTC. Translating it yields CASSLEGYSSVNEQYF.

The genes are TRBV20-1 and TRBJ2-1; TRBD2 matches at 12 bases. Trimming cost V 0 bases and J 7 bases; bases outside gene matches: 7. The CDR3 loop spans 16 amino acids. Germline values: CDR1 DFQATT, CDR2 SNEGSKA (reference sequence). CDR3 DNA: TGCAGTGCTAGAGATGCTAGCGGGAGGGCCTTTAATGAGCAGTTCTTC. It codes for CSARDASGRAFNEQFF.

This clonotype was seen a handful of times. The V gene is TRBV24-1, the J gene TRBJ2-5; TRBD1 matches 8 bases. V was clipped by 3 bases and J by 0 bases; unmatched bases: 8. The CDR3 runs to 17 residues. The germline V gene has CDR1 KGHDR and CDR2 SFDVKD. CDR3 in amino acids: CATSDRGQGAYQETQYF. In DNA form, the CDR3 reads TGTGCCACCAGTGATCGCGGACAGGGCGCATACCAAGAGACCCAGTACTTC.

This clonotype was counted once. The chain joins TRBV20-1 to TRBJ2-7; 11 nucleotides match TRBD2. The DNA matches TRBJ2-5 better at its end, which makes the J call doubtful. The CDR3 extends over 13 amino acids. The germline V gene has CDR1 DFQATT and CDR2 SNEGSKA (reference sequence). The CDR3 region has the DNA TGCAGTGCTGGGGGACTAGCGGATGAGACCCAGTACTTC. Protein sequence: CSAGGLADETQYF.

The CDR3 region has the DNA TGCAGTGCGCCGGCCAACTACGAGCAGTACTTC. Translation gives CSAPANYEQYF. The V gene is TRBV20-1, the J gene TRBJ2-5; D not resolved. The end of the DNA fits TRBJ2-7 better, so the J call may be wrong. The CDR3 sequence is 11 residues long. Germline V gene sequence: CDR1 DFQATT, CDR2 SNEGSKA (reference sequence).

CDR3 nucleotides: TGTGCCAGCAGCCAAGATCCCGCGTCCTACAATGAGCAGTTCTTC. Amino acids: CASSQDPASYNEQFF. The chain employs TRBV3-1 and TRBJ2-1, with D uncertain. The V end lost 0 bases, the J end lost 1 base, and 7 bases lay between the germline ends. The CDR3 has 15 residues. Germline V CDR1 and CDR2: LGHDT, YNNKEL (reference sequence).

This clonotype came up a few times. The chain couples TRBV27 to TRBJ2-7; 13 bases are a match to TRBD2. V shed 5 bases, J shed 3 bases, and the junction held 7 bases outside the gene matches. This CDR3 is 16 amino acids long. Germline assignment: CDR1 MNHEY and CDR2 SMNVEV (reference sequence). The CDR3 sequence is CASSPLRLAGGYEQYF. The CDR3 DNA reads TGTGCCAGCAGTCCCCTACGACTAGCGGGAGGCTACGAGCAGTACTTC.

The rearrangement uses TRBV4-3 and TRBJ1-2, with D perhaps matching TRBD1 (5 bases). This CDR3 is built from 15 residues. Germline loops: CDR1 LGHNA, CDR2 YSLEER. V was pared by 6 bases and J by 3 bases, with 17 bases between. In DNA form, the CDR3 reads TGCGCCAGCAGTCCAAGATTGCAAGGGGACTATGGCTACACCTTC. Translating gives CASSPRLQGDYGYTF.

This clonotype was counted between two and nine times. V is TRBV20-1 and J is TRBJ2-7; either TRBD1 or TRBD2 may supply D (5 bases each). The CDR3 contains 14 residues. The V end lost 4 bases, the J end lost 2 bases, and 15 bases lay between the germline ends. Per germline, CDR1 DFQATT and CDR2 SNEGSKA (reference sequence). CDR3 protein: CSAIPRDRTYEQYF. For the CDR3, the DNA is TGCAGTGCTATTCCCCGGGACCGAACCTACGAGCAGTACTTC.

This clonotype was seen repeatedly, ten times or more. The rearrangement links TRBV4-2 to TRBJ1-4, with D maybe TRBD1 (5 bases). The germline gives CDR1 LGHNA, CDR2 YNFKEQ. This CDR3 region has 15 residues. V lost 4 bases to trimming and J lost 7 bases, with 16 bases between them. CDR3 loop: CASSRSQEVVEKLFF. CDR3 sequence (DNA): TGTGCCAGCAGCCGCTCACAGGAAGTCGTTGAAAAACTGTTTTTT.

The DNA for the CDR3 is TGTGCCAGCAGCTTAGTGGGACCTACAAATTCACCCCTCCACTTT. Its protein is CASSLVGPTNSPLHF. The chain employs TRBV7-3 and TRBJ1-6; possible D gene TRBD1, 5 bases. CDR3 length equals 15 residues. V was pared by 2 bases and J by 7 bases, with 12 bases between. Germline V gene lookup returns CDR1 SGHTA and CDR2 FQGTGA.

The rearrangement uses TRBV27 and TRBJ2-5; D may be TRBD1 (6 bases). The CDR3 is 14 residues long. Germline V gene sequence: CDR1 MNHEY, CDR2 SMNVEV (reference sequence). Deletions cut 4 bases from V and 1 base from J, with 10 bases between. The CDR3 loop is CASSSNRAQETQYF. The CDR3 DNA reads TGTGCCAGCAGTTCCAACAGGGCCCAAGAGACCCAGTACTTC.

This sequence joins TRBV7-2 and TRBJ2-5; D is perhaps TRBD2 (5 bases). Between the trimmed V and J ends, which lost 1 base and 1 base, there was a span of 13 bases. The CDR3 extends over 16 amino acids. Germline lookup yields CDR1 SGHTA and CDR2 FQGNSA. CDR3 sequence: CASSLGSGIVQETQYF. In DNA, the CDR3 is TGTGCCAGCAGCTTAGGGTCCGGGATCGTCCAAGAGACCCAGTACTTC.

The chain carries TRBV4-2 and TRBJ1-2; no clear D. The CDR3 has 14 residues. The V gene's germline CDR1 is LGHNA and CDR2 YNFKEQ. V was clipped by 0 bases and J by 4 bases, with 9 bases between them. The DNA for the CDR3 is TGTGCCAGCAGCCAAGATGGCGGGATCTATGGCTACACCTTC. Translation gives CASSQDGGIYGYTF.

This clonotype was picked up a small number of times. J is TRBJ1-1 and V is TRBV20-1; 7 bases align to TRBD1. Germline CDR1 and CDR2: DFQATT and SNEGSKA (reference sequence). The V segment lost 6 bases and the J segment 5 bases; nucleotides outside the gene matches: 9. This CDR3 is built from 13 residues. CDR3: CSASPRGRTEAFF. The CDR3 DNA reads as TGCAGTGCCTCCCCCAGGGGGAGAACTGAAGCTTTCTTT.

The table lists this clonotype with a few counts. The chain joins TRBV7-2 to TRBJ2-7, with 9 bases lining up with TRBD2. Germline values: CDR1 SGHTA, CDR2 FQGNSA. V shed 1 base and J 4 bases; nucleotides not matched to a gene: 5. This CDR3 comprises 15 residues. Written as DNA, the CDR3 is TGTGCCAGCAGCTTAGAGGCGGGAGGGGGATACGAGCAGTACTTC. Its translation is CASSLEAGGGYEQYF.

The CDR3: CSVITSGSYNEQFF. The CDR3 DNA sequence: TGCAGCGTTATTACTAGCGGCTCCTACAATGAGCAGTTCTTC. This chain joins TRBV29-1 and TRBJ2-1; 8 positions agree with TRBD2. Per germline, CDR1 SQVTM and CDR2 ANQGSEA. J lost 0 bases, V lost 5 bases, and 3 bases had no gene match. The CDR3 has 14 residues.

This clonotype was counted between two and nine times. The CDR3 protein is CASSLAGTKLGNEQFF. In DNA, the CDR3 is TGCGCCAGCAGCTTGGCCGGGACGAAACTTGGAAATGAGCAGTTCTTC. The V gene is TRBV5-1, the J gene TRBJ2-1; D may be TRBD1 or TRBD2 (5 bases each). This CDR3 spans 16 amino acids. Trimming removed 0 bases at V and 7 bases at J, with 17 bases between. CDR1 is SGHRS, CDR2 YFSETQ, per germline. Using reference TRBV5-1 and TRBJ2-1 for the parts outside the CDR3, the full variable domain is KAGVTQTPRYLIKTRGQQVTLSCSPISGHRSVSWYQQTPGQGLQFLFEYFSETQRNKGNFPGRFSGRQFSNSRSEMNVSTLELGDSALYLCASSLAGTKLGNEQFFGPGTRLTVL.

This clonotype was counted a few times. The chain links TRBV7-6 to TRBJ2-5, with D perhaps assigned TRBD1 or TRBD2 (6 bases each). The better agreement between TRBJ2-7 and the DNA end casts doubt on the J call. Germline V gene lookup returns CDR1 SGHVS and CDR2 FNYEAQ. The CDR3 sequence is 12 residues long. The CDR3 bases are TGTGCCAGCAGCTTAGGGGGGGCCGAGCAGTACTTC. This codes for CASSLGGAEQYF.

V gene TRBV5-1 combines with J gene TRBJ2-1, with 7 bases that match TRBD1. The CDR3 totals 15 residues. J lost 5 bases, V lost 2 bases, and 7 bases had no gene match. Germline CDR1 SGHRS, CDR2 YFSETQ. The CDR3 DNA sequence: TGCGCCAGCAGCTTAGTGACAGGGCCGGACAATGAGCAGTTCTTC. It specifies CASSLVTGPDNEQFF. Combining the CDR3 with reference TRBV5-1 and TRBJ2-1 gives the whole variable domain KAGVTQTPRYLIKTRGQQVTLSCSPISGHRSVSWYQQTPGQGLQFLFEYFSETQRNKGNFPGRFSGRQFSNSRSEMNVSTLELGDSALYLCASSLVTGPDNEQFFGPGTRLTVL.

This clonotype was picked up a small number of times. This rearrangement joins TRBV7-2 to TRBJ2-7; D unresolved. Looked up from germline, CDR1 is SGHTA and CDR2 is FQGNSA. CDR3 length: 15 amino acids. Trimming left V 1 base short and J 0 bases short, with 10 bases between. In DNA, the CDR3 is TGTGCCAGCAGCTTAGGGCCGGACCTCTCCTACGAGCAGTACTTC. Its protein is CASSLGPDLSYEQYF. The full variable domain, completed using reference TRBV7-2 and TRBJ2-7, is GAGVSQSPSNKVTEKGKDVELRCDPISGHTALYWYRQSLGQGLEFLIYFQGNSAPDKSGLPSDRFSAERTGGSVSTLTIQRTQQEDSAVYLCASSLGPDLSYEQYFGPGTRLTVT.

This chain links TRBV20-1 with TRBJ2-7, with 10 bases that match TRBD2. With 6 bases clipped from V and 1 base from J, the junction kept 9 bases outside the gene matches. Germline assignment: CDR1 DFQATT and CDR2 SNEGSKA (reference sequence). The CDR3 extends over 15 amino acids. The CDR3 reads CSAQPGLAESYEQYF. CDR3 nucleotides: TGCAGTGCGCAACCCGGACTAGCGGAATCCTACGAGCAGTACTTC.